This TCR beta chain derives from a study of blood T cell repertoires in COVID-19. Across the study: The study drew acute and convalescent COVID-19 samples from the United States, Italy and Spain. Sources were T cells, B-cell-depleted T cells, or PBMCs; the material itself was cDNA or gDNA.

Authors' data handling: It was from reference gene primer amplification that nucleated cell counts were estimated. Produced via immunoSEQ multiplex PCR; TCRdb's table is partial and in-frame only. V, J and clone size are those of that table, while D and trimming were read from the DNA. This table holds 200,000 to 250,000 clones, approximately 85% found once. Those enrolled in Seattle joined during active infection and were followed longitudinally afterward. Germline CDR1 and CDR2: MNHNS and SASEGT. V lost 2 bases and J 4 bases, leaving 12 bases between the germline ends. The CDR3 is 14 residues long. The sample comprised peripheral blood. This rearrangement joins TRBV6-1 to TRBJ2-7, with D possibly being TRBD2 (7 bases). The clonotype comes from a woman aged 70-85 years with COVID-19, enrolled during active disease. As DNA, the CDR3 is TGTGCCAGCAGTGAATTGGGGGGGCAATACGAGCAGTACTTC. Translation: CASSELGGQYEQYF.